Sequencing of this TCR beta chain was carried out in a study of T-cell reconstitution after alpha-beta-depleted transplantation in children. Study results and caveats: For some patients, TCRbeta diversity was high at day 60 because of recipient T cells and thymic progenitors that survived. Roughly two months post-transplant, alpha-beta T cells reportedly originated from several hundred graft clones that had expanded.

The germline V gene has CDR1 SGHTA and CDR2 FQGNSA. Trimming took 5 bases from V and 8 from J, leaving 16 bases between them. The CDR3 totals 14 residues. Preparation of the TCRbeta library used unique molecular identifiers. Using its own MiXCR run on the PCR reads, TCRdb lists one record per CDR3 protein. Of a few hundred thousand distinct CDR3 sequences listed, 27% were seen once; the top ten hold 30% to 40%. The table lists this clonotype with a few counts. The target antigen is unknown. This chain connects TRBV7-2 to TRBJ2-1, with D perhaps matching TRBD2 (6 bases). This sequence was found in a boy younger than two with Wiskott-Aldrich syndrome, due to receive a stem cell transplant. This specimen consisted of PBMCs, obtained before TCRalphabeta/CD19-depleted stem cell transplant. The DNA for the CDR3 is TGTGCCAGCAGCACCCGGGTCCGGGACTATGAGCAGTTCTTC. This encodes CASSTRVRDYEQFF.